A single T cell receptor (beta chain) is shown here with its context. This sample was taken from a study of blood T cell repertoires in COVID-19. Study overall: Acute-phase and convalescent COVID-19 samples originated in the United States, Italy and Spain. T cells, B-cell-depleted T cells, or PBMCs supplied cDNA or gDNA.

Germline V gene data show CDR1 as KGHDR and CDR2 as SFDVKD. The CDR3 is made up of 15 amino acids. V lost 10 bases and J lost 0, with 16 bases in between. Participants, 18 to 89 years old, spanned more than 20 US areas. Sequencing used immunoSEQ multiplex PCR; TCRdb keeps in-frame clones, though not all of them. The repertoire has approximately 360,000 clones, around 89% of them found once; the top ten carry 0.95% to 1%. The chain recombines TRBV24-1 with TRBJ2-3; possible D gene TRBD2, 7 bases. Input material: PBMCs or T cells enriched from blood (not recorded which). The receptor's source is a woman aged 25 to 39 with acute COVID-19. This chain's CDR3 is CATGEGGASTDTQYF. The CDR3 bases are TGTGCCACAGGGGAAGGGGGGGCTAGCACAGATACGCAGTATTTT.